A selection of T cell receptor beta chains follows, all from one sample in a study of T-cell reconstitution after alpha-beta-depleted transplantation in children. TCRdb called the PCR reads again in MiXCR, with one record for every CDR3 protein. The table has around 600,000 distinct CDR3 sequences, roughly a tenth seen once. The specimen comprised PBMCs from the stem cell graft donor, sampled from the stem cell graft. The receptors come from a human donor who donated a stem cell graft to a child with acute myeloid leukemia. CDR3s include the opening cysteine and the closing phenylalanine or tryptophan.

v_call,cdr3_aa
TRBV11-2,CASSLGVGMSNQPQHF
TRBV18,CASSPLSAETQYF
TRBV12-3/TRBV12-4,CASSPRTFNAGFPPHNEQFF
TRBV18,CASSPTTGTRETQYF
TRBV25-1,CASGGLAGYNEQFF
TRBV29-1,CSARTTGATNQPQHF
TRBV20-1,CSATNTDRMNTEAFF
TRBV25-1,CASTGQGSGEQFF
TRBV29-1,CSVEDRVYGYTF
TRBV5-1,CASSLAASGSFRYNEQFF
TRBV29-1,CSVSQGPGRPQHF
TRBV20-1,CSARKPPGLAYNEQFF
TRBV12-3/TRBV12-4,CASSGTVDSANYGYTF
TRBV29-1,CSADRLAGEHTQYF
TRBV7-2,CASSLASGRPLEQYF
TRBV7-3,CASSPTPGVASFF
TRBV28,CASGFEGFF
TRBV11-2,CASSLDQGSYNEQFF
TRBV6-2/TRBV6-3,CASSQNTVGQFF
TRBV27,CASIRTTGTSLRDTQYF
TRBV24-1,CATSDLPSAGEGDEQFF
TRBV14,CASSQGAWEQYF
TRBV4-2,CASSQDWEEAYGYTF
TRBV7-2,CASSTGTGGGTQYF
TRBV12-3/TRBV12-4,CASSLVTGGTEAFF
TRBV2,CASIKGLGVEQFF